A single sample gave rise to the 30 T cell receptor beta chains below, sequenced in a study of blood T cell repertoires in COVID-19. Profiling relied on immunoSEQ multiplex PCR, and the TCRdb table lists in-frame clones only, not all of them. In the table there are about 110,000 clones, roughly four fifths of which are singletons. The specimen sequenced was peripheral blood. The receptors originated from a man aged 70-80 years with acute or convalescent COVID-19.

V is TRBV30 and J is TRBJ1-4; weak D call: TRBD1 (5 bases). This CDR3 has 15 residues. V was clipped by 0 bases and J by 8 bases, with 16 bases between them. Germline assignment: CDR1 GTSNPN and CDR2 SVGIG (reference sequence). CDR3 in amino acids: CAWSVGGVGYEKLFF. CDR3 nucleotides: TGTGCCTGGAGTGTGGGGGGAGTGGGTTACGAAAAACTGTTTTTT.

The chain recombines TRBV20-1 with TRBJ2-7; 11 positions agree with TRBD1. Unmatched junction bases numbered 6, after V lost 3 bases and J lost 2 bases. CDR3 length equals 15 residues. Germline V lookup: CDR1 DFQATT, CDR2 SNEGSKA (reference sequence). The CDR3 nucleotides read TGCAGTGCTAGTTGGGGGACAGGGGGAACCTACGAGCAGTACTTC. It encodes CSASWGTGGTYEQYF.

The table lists this clone with a few counts. The chain links TRBV5-1 to TRBJ1-2; 7 bases fit TRBD1. Unmatched junction bases numbered 3, after V lost 0 bases and J lost 4 bases. The CDR3 sequence is 14 residues long. Germline V CDR1 and CDR2: SGHRS, YFSETQ. DNA for the CDR3: TGCGCCAGCAGCTTGGGGGACAGCCTCTATGGCTACACCTTC. It yields the protein CASSLGDSLYGYTF.

This clone was observed a handful of times. The rearrangement links TRBV5-8 to TRBJ1-6; D call uncertain. The CDR3 spans 15 residues. V lost 0 bases and J 3 bases, leaving 7 bases between the germline ends. Germline values: CDR1 SGHTS, CDR2 YDEGEE. This CDR3 is CASSLEQNYNSPLHF. The DNA for the CDR3 is TGTGCCAGCAGCTTGGAACAGAACTATAATTCACCCCTCCACTTT.

The table lists this clone with a few counts. This sequence joins TRBV5-1 and TRBJ2-7, with a weak D call TRBD1 (6 bases). CDR1 and CDR2 (germline): SGHRS, YFSETQ. Trimming removed 4 bases at V and 2 bases at J, with 16 bases between. This CDR3 has 15 residues. The CDR3 protein is CASSKGQTLPYEQYF. CDR3 DNA sequence: TGCGCCAGCAGCAAAGGACAGACCTTACCCTACGAGCAGTACTTC.

The V call is TRBV30, the J call TRBJ1-2, with unresolved D. The CDR3 has 14 residues. CDR1 is GTSNPN and CDR2 is SVGIG in the germline V gene (reference sequence). Between the trimmed V and J ends, which lost 1 base and 2 bases, there was a span of 11 bases. The CDR3 DNA is TGTGCCTGGAGTGCCCATAGAGCGAACTATGGCTACACCTTC. Its translation is CAWSAHRANYGYTF.

The rearrangement joins TRBV28 to TRBJ2-2; tentatively, D is TRBD2 (5 bases). Germline V lookup: CDR1 MDHEN, CDR2 SYDVKM. The CDR3 is 15 residues long. Trimming pared 5 bases from V and 7 bases from J, leaving 17 bases between. The CDR3, as DNA: TGTGCCAGCAGTACCCGGACGGGGATGGTCGGGGAGCTGTTTTTT. Its protein is CASSTRTGMVGELFF. Full variable domain (rest looked up from reference TRBV28 and TRBJ2-2): DVKVTQSSRYLVKRTGEKVFLECVQDMDHENMFWYRQDPGLGLRLIYFSYDVKMKEKGDIPEGYSVSREKKERFSLILESASTNQTSMYLCASSTRTGMVGELFFGEGSRLTVL.

The rearrangement links TRBV18 to TRBJ2-6; perhaps TRBD2 as D (6 bases). The CDR3 has 16 residues. Germline values: CDR1 KGHSH, CDR2 LQKENI. Between the trimmed V and J ends, which lost 2 bases and 0 bases, there was a span of 8 bases. DNA for the CDR3: TGTGCCAGCTCACCAGGCGGGGTCTCTGGGGCCAACGTCCTGACTTTC. It is translated as CASSPGGVSGANVLTF.

V gene TRBV6-6 combines with J gene TRBJ1-1; no reliable D call. Germline V CDR1 and CDR2: MNHNY, SVGAGI (reference sequence). The V and J ends lost 6 bases and 1 base respectively, with 12 bases between them. This CDR3 contains 14 residues. The CDR3 bases are TGTGCCAGCAGCCCTCGTAGTAGGAACACTGAAGCTTTCTTT. Protein: CASSPRSRNTEAFF.

There are a few counts of this clone. The rearrangement uses TRBV24-1 and TRBJ2-1, with TRBD1 identical over 7 bases. The CDR3 totals 15 residues. V shed 0 bases, J shed 7 bases, and the junction held 5 bases outside the gene matches. The germline gives CDR1 KGHDR, CDR2 SFDVKD. The CDR3 loop is CATSDLHYRGNEQFF. In DNA form, the CDR3 reads TGTGCCACCAGTGATTTGCATTACAGGGGAAATGAGCAGTTCTTC.

The chain joins TRBV18 to TRBJ1-1, with D hard to call. The length of the CDR3 is 14 residues. V lost 3 bases, J lost 9 bases, and 17 bases lay in between. Germline values: CDR1 KGHSH, CDR2 LQKENI. Written as DNA, the CDR3 is TGTGCCAGCTCACCTCAGACAACCGAAAGTAAAGCTTTCTTT. It specifies CASSPQTTESKAFF.

The rearrangement joins TRBV28 to TRBJ2-3; D is perhaps TRBD2 (7 bases). V was shortened by 8 bases and J by 3 bases, with 21 bases between the two germline ends. Germline V gives CDR1 MDHEN, CDR2 SYDVKM. The CDR3 sequence is 16 residues long. CDR3 loop: CASCGRGGGKTDTQYF. The CDR3 bases are TGTGCCAGCTGCGGGAGAGGGGGTGGGAAAACAGATACGCAGTATTTT.

The chain carries TRBV29-1 and TRBJ2-5, with 11 bases identical to TRBD1. This CDR3 region has 14 residues. Germline V gene sequence: CDR1 SQVTM, CDR2 ANQGSEA. Germline trimming cut 3 bases from V and 4 bases from J; bases unmatched to any gene: 4. The CDR3 is CSVEGQGVVETQYF. In nucleotides, the CDR3 is TGCAGCGTTGAGGGACAGGGGGTCGTAGAGACCCAGTACTTC.

This clone appeared a single time. The chain combines TRBV28 with TRBJ2-1; D is unclear. The CDR3 consists of 11 residues. Germline assignment: CDR1 MDHEN and CDR2 SYDVKM. The V and J ends lost 5 bases and 10 bases respectively, with 9 bases between them. This chain's CDR3 is CASSRIGEQFF. The CDR3 DNA sequence: TGTGCCAGCAGTCGCATCGGGGAGCAGTTCTTC.

Regarding this clone: Other DNA sequences in the sample encode the same CDR3. The chain carries TRBV7-9 and TRBJ1-1; a weak D match, TRBD1 (5 bases). V was cut by 0 bases and J by 1 base, with 9 bases left in between. CDR3 length: 15 amino acids. Germline V gene sequence: CDR1 SEHNR, CDR2 FQNEAQ (reference sequence). The CDR3 DNA reads as TGTGCCAGCAGCTTAGCGGGGCAGGCGAACACTGAAGCTTTCTTT. It is translated as CASSLAGQANTEAFF.

CDR3 in amino acids: CATHGQGITEAFF. CDR3 in DNA: TGTGCCACACACGGACAGGGGATCACTGAAGCTTTCTTT. This sequence joins TRBV6-6 and TRBJ1-1; TRBD1 agrees at 9 bases. The V gene end was trimmed by 10 bases and the J gene end by 4 bases; junction bases not matched to a gene: 7. The germline V gene has CDR1 MNHNY and CDR2 SVGAGI (reference sequence). The CDR3 covers 13 residues.

In its sample, this clone was seen once. The gene calls are TRBV11-1 and TRBJ2-2, with D possibly matching TRBD1 (5 bases). Per germline, CDR1 SGHAT and CDR2 FQDESV (reference sequence). Trimming pared 3 bases from V and 6 bases from J, leaving 11 bases between. CDR3 length: 14 residues. CDR3: CASSFEDTPGELFF. In DNA form, the CDR3 reads TGTGCCAGCAGCTTTGAGGACACCCCCGGGGAGCTGTTTTTT.

The chain recombines TRBV10-1 with TRBJ2-3, with D unresolved. This CDR3 spans 14 amino acids. Germline CDR1 reads WNHNN; CDR2 reads SYGVQD (reference sequence). V lost 0 bases and J 4 bases, leaving 8 bases between the germline ends. Here the CDR3 reads CASSESPRADTQYF. The CDR3 coding sequence is TGCGCCAGCAGTGAGTCCCCTAGAGCAGATACGCAGTATTTT.

The DNA of the CDR3 is TGTGCCAGCAGTTACCCCGACAGCTATGGCTACACCTTC. It encodes CASSYPDSYGYTF. The chain has TRBV6-2 or TRBV6-3 and TRBJ1-2; tentatively, D is TRBD1 (5 bases). Germline CDR1 MNHEY, CDR2 SVGEGT. The CDR3 extends over 13 amino acids. With 2 bases removed from V and 4 bases from J, the gap between germline ends came to 8 bases.

The V and J genes are TRBV5-5 and TRBJ2-1, with a possible D match to TRBD2 (5 bases). This CDR3 contains 15 residues. Trimming removed 4 bases from V and 2 bases from J, with 13 bases in between. Per the germline V gene, CDR1 is SGHKS and CDR2 is YYEKEE (reference sequence). CDR3 sequence: CASSRGLTPYNEQFF. CDR3 in DNA: TGTGCCAGCAGCCGGGGTCTCACGCCCTACAATGAGCAGTTCTTC.

This sequence joins TRBV6-5 and TRBJ2-7; 7 nucleotides agree with TRBD1. With 2 bases clipped from V and 5 bases from J, the junction kept 3 bases outside the gene matches. The germline V gene encodes CDR1 MNHEY and CDR2 SVGAGI. The CDR3 runs to 13 residues. Written as DNA, the CDR3 is TGTGCCAGCAGTTACGCGACAGGGAACGAGCAGTACTTC. Amino acid sequence: CASSYATGNEQYF.

The chain combines TRBV30 with TRBJ1-4; no clear D gene. Looked up from germline, CDR1 is GTSNPN and CDR2 is SVGIG (reference sequence). Trimming shortened V by 2 bases and J by 0 bases, and 7 bases separated the two germline ends. CDR3 length: 14 amino acids. The CDR3 loop is CAWSPGTTNEKLFF. CDR3 sequence (DNA): TGTGCCTGGAGTCCGGGTACAACTAATGAAAAACTGTTTTTT. Variable domain in full (rest from reference TRBV30 and TRBJ1-4): SQTIHQWPATLVQPVGSPLSLECTVEGTSNPNLYWYRQAAGRGLQLLFYSVGIGQISSEVPQNLSASRPQDRQFILSSKKLLLSDSGFYLCAWSPGTTNEKLFFGSGTQLSVL.

The V and J genes are TRBV29-1 and TRBJ2-5; the D gene is possibly TRBD2 (5 bases). V was trimmed by 6 bases and J by 0 bases, leaving 11 bases between them. CDR1 and CDR2 from the germline V gene are SQVTM and ANQGSEA. The CDR3 extends over 13 amino acids. CDR3 in DNA: TGCAGCGTCGACGGGGTCAACCAAGAGACCCAGTACTTC. Protein: CSVDGVNQETQYF.

The chain employs TRBV5-1 and TRBJ2-1; D remains unclear. This CDR3 contains 11 residues. Trimming took off 4 bases at V and 7 bases at J, with 6 bases between the two ends. Germline V CDR1 and CDR2: SGHRS, YFSETQ. In DNA form, the CDR3 reads TGCGCCAGCAGCCAGATAAATGAGCAGTTCTTC. Its translation: CASSQINEQFF. Supplemented by reference TRBV5-1 and TRBJ2-1, the full variable domain reads KAGVTQTPRYLIKTRGQQVTLSCSPISGHRSVSWYQQTPGQGLQFLFEYFSETQRNKGNFPGRFSGRQFSNSRSEMNVSTLELGDSALYLCASSQINEQFFGPGTRLTVL.

The chain is built from TRBV18 and TRBJ2-3, with no clear D. CDR3 length equals 15 residues. The germline V gene has CDR1 KGHSH and CDR2 LQKENI. V shed 3 bases and J shed 0 bases, with 10 bases lying between them. The CDR3 protein is CASSPNRFSTDTQYF. DNA for the CDR3: TGTGCCAGCTCACCGAACCGGTTTAGCACAGATACGCAGTATTTT.

The chain recombines TRBV5-1 with TRBJ2-1; D unresolved. The V gene lost 2 bases and the J gene lost 0 bases, with 9 bases spanning the gap. The CDR3 extends over 15 amino acids. The germline V gene has CDR1 SGHRS and CDR2 YFSETQ. In nucleotides, the CDR3 is TGCGCCAGCAGCTTTCAAGCTCTCTCCTACAATGAGCAGTTCTTC. Translating gives CASSFQALSYNEQFF.

This sequence joins TRBV28 and TRBJ2-3, with 12 bases fitting TRBD1. Germline-derived CDR1 and CDR2 are MDHEN and SYDVKM. The V and J ends lost 4 bases and 6 bases, in that order; junction bases with no gene match: 8. The CDR3 consists of 16 residues. CDR3 DNA: TGTGCCAGCAGTTCACCGGGACAGGGGGCGGGGGATACGCAGTATTTT. Amino acids: CASSSPGQGAGDTQYF.

The chain uses TRBV25-1 and TRBJ2-7; a weak D match, TRBD2 (6 bases). Germline lookup yields CDR1 MGHDK and CDR2 SYGVNS. The V end was cut by 2 bases, the J end by 5 bases, with 10 bases between. CDR3 length equals 13 residues. CDR3 DNA: TGTGCCAGCAGTGAAGGGGGGAGAGACGAGCAGTACTTC. It specifies CASSEGGRDEQYF.

This clone is a singleton in its sample. The chain carries TRBV28 and TRBJ1-4, with 9 positions matching TRBD1. Trimming at V came to 6 bases and at J to 1 base, leaving 9 bases not matched to a gene. The germline V gene encodes CDR1 MDHEN and CDR2 SYDVKM. The CDR3 loop spans 17 amino acids. CDR3 in amino acids: CASSLQGARETNEKLFF. CDR3 DNA: TGTGCCAGCAGCCTACAGGGGGCGAGAGAAACTAATGAAAAACTGTTTTTT.

The chain couples TRBV20-1 to TRBJ2-3; TRBD2 matches 7 bases. CDR3 length equals 11 residues. Germline trimming cut 8 bases from V and 2 bases from J; bases unmatched to any gene: 1. Per the germline V gene, CDR1 is DFQATT and CDR2 is SNEGSKA (reference sequence). CDR3 nucleotides: TGCAGTCTAGCGGTCACAGATACGCAGTATTTT. Its translation is CSLAVTDTQYF.